This is a list of T cell receptor beta chains from one sample in a study of cytomegalovirus exposure and HLA in healthy donors. Sequenced by immunoSEQ multiplex PCR; TCRdb stores in-frame clones only, minus some. The repertoire includes more than 150,000 clones, 80% to 85% of them detected once, and less than 0.85% sits in the top ten. Sequencing input: PBMCs. These receptor sequences come from a woman younger than 30 in good health and CMV-seronegative. Each CDR3 is given with its conserved first and last residue. The D gene is left open where the match is weak. Size tells how often a clone was seen (once, few, many) or the class of an expanded clone, and some rows leave it out.

clone_size,d_call,j_call,v_call,cdr3_aa,cdr3_nt
once,NA,TRBJ1-2,TRBV5-6,CASSFVYRGSTGYTF,TGTGCCAGCAGCTTTGTGTATCGGGGATCAACTGGCTACACCTTC
NA,NA,TRBJ2-3,TRBV6-1,CASSEVPAGGLTDTQYF,TGTGCCAGCAGTGAAGTCCCCGCAGGGGGACTCACAGATACGCAGTATTTT
NA,TRBD2,TRBJ2-7,TRBV27,CASSVGTSGGFIEQYF,TGTGCCAGCAGTGTCGGGACTAGCGGGGGTTTTATCGAGCAGTACTTC
NA,TRBD1,TRBJ2-1,TRBV19,CASSPQGAGFSYNEQFF,TGTGCCAGTAGTCCGCAGGGGGCGGGATTCTCCTACAATGAGCAGTTCTTC
NA,NA,TRBJ1-5,TRBV18,CASSPEAGNQPQHF,TGTGCCAGCTCACCAGAGGCGGGTAATCAGCCCCAGCATTTT
once,NA,TRBJ1-2,TRBV27,CASSDGTSNLASYGYTF,TGTGCCAGCAGTGACGGGACAAGTAACTTGGCATCCTATGGCTACACCTTC
NA,TRBD1,TRBJ2-6,TRBV10-3,CAISGDRGGGANVLTF,TGTGCCATCAGTGGAGACAGGGGTGGTGGGGCCAACGTCCTGACTTTC
NA,TRBD2,TRBJ2-7,TRBV5-4,CASSPSSGSSYEQYF,TGTGCCAGCAGCCCCTCTAGCGGGAGCTCCTACGAGCAGTACTTC
NA,TRBD2,TRBJ2-3,TRBV2,CASNWIAGGMTDTQYF,TGTGCCAGCAATTGGATAGCGGGAGGGATGACAGATACGCAGTATTTT
NA,NA,TRBJ2-1,TRBV27,CASSAGLSYNEQFF,TGTGCCAGCAGTGCGGGCCTCTCCTACAATGAGCAGTTCTTC
NA,NA,TRBJ1-1,TRBV7-9,CASRSSGNTEAFF,TGTGCCAGCCGGTCCTCCGGGAACACTGAAGCTTTCTTT
NA,TRBD1,TRBJ2-5,TRBV6-1,CASLKQGAIGTQYF,TGTGCCAGCCTAAAACAGGGGGCGATCGGGACCCAGTACTTC
NA,NA,TRBJ1-4,TRBV7-9,CASSRGATTNEKLFF,TGTGCCAGCAGTCGTGGGGCGACGACTAATGAAAAACTGTTTTTT
once,TRBD2,TRBJ2-5,TRBV27,CASSPGLAAVQETQYF,TGTGCCAGCAGTCCAGGACTAGCGGCGGTCCAAGAGACCCAGTACTTC
once,TRBD1,TRBJ2-3,TRBV7-3,CASSRTGGGTDTQYF,TGTGCCAGCAGCCGAACAGGGGGTGGCACAGATACGCAGTATTTT
NA,NA,TRBJ2-1,TRBV4-2,CASSQAHDSELEQFF,TGTGCCAGCAGCCAAGCCCATGACTCGGAGCTTGAGCAGTTCTTC
NA,NA,TRBJ1-1,TRBV10-3,CAISEAEVRAEAFF,TGTGCCATCAGTGAGGCCGAGGTGAGGGCTGAAGCTTTCTTT
NA,NA,TRBJ1-1,TRBV15,CATSRDRSEGAGTEAFF,TGTGCCACCAGCAGAGATCGTTCCGAAGGGGCTGGCACTGAAGCTTTCTTT
NA,NA,TRBJ1-1,TRBV28,CASSPQGSQAFF,TGTGCCAGCAGTCCACAGGGCTCCCAAGCTTTCTTT
NA,TRBD2,TRBJ2-1,TRBV4-2,CASSQEGSGGSNEQFF,TGTGCCAGCAGCCAAGAGGGTAGCGGGGGCTCCAATGAGCAGTTCTTC
once,TRBD2,TRBJ2-1,TRBV7-3,CASSFSGKGYNEQFF,TGTGCCAGCAGCTTTAGCGGGAAAGGCTACAATGAGCAGTTCTTC
NA,TRBD1,TRBJ1-2,TRBV6-1,CASILTGDYGYTF,TGTGCCAGCATCTTGACAGGGGACTATGGCTACACCTTC
NA,TRBD2,TRBJ2-1,TRBV6-5,CASRDLAGGINEQFF,TGTGCCAGCAGAGATCTAGCGGGAGGGATCAATGAGCAGTTCTTC
NA,NA,TRBJ1-4,TRBV6-6,CASSYPSGDEKLFF,TGTGCCAGCAGTTACCCCTCGGGGGATGAAAAACTGTTTTTT
NA,NA,TRBJ1-5,TRBV15,CATSREGTGRGGHSNQPQHF,TGTGCCACCAGCAGAGAAGGAACAGGGCGAGGAGGTCATAGCAATCAGCCCCAGCATTTT